The clone carrying this T cell receptor beta chain was counted ten times or more. The TCR beta CDR3 regions underwent amplification using RNA transcripts as the source. First-round RT-PCR targeting the TCR CDR3 was performed with the HTBI primer set. TCRdb passed the multiplex PCR reads through MiXCR, listing each CDR3 protein once. The sample comprises around 560,000 distinct CDR3 sequences, 16% of which are singletons, and 18% rests with the top ten. The data derive from a study of T cells in Graves' hyperthyroidism and ophthalmopathy. The V gene's germline CDR1 is MNHEY and CDR2 SVGEGT. The CDR3 is 15 residues long. V was cut by 7 bases and J by 2 bases, with 17 bases left in between.

This TCR came from a woman between 18 and 29 years old with Graves' hyperthyroidism. The V and J genes are TRBV6-2 or TRBV6-3 and TRBJ1-2; D perhaps matches TRBD1 (5 bases). The specimen sequenced was blood. The CDR3: CASNPGGTANYGYTF. The CDR3 DNA sequence: TGTGCCAGCAACCCTGGGGGGACGGCGAACTATGGCTACACCTTC.